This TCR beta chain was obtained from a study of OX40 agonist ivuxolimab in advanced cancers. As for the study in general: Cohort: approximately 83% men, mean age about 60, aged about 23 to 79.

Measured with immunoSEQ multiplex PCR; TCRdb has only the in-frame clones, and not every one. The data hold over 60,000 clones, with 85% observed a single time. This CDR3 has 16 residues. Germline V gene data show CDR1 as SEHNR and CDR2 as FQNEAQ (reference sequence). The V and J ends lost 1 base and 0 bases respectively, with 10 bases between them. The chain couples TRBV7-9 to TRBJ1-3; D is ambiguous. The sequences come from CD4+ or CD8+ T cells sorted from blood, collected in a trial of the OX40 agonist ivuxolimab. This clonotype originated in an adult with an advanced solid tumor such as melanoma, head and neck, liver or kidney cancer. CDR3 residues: CASSLDGVSSGNTIYF. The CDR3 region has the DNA TGTGCCAGCAGCTTAGATGGCGTTAGCTCTGGAAACACCATATATTTT.